Listed below are T cell receptor beta chains from one sample, sequenced in a study of technical replicates of blood from several donors. Profiled with immunoSEQ multiplex PCR; TCRdb holds only in-frame clones, not every one. This sample has approximately 84,000 clones; 98% occur once, and the top ten carry roughly 0.15%. The sequencing input was T cells isolated from PBMCs. Every receptor here comes from a human donor in good health. Both conserved end residues are part of each CDR3. The D gene is left open where the match is weak. Expanded clones are given a class, and other clones once, few, many or no size at all.

. once TRBJ2-2 TRBV29-1 CSVTGIGTGELFF TGCAGCGTCACAGGGATTGGCACCGGGGAGCTGTTTTTT
. . TRBJ2-7 TRBV29-1 CSVMPKVPVGTPYEQYF TGCAGCGTCATGCCAAAGGTTCCGGTGGGGACTCCTTACGAGCAGTACTTC
. . TRBJ2-5 TRBV13 CASSPLGVETQYF TGTGCCAGCAGCCCCCTCGGGGTTGAGACCCAGTACTTC
TRBD1 . TRBJ2-2 TRBV10-2 CASSTFPGQSHDVGSGELFF TGCGCCAGCAGTACCTTCCCGGGACAGTCCCACGATGTCGGGTCCGGGGAGCTGTTTTTT
. . TRBJ1-5 TRBV28 CASSQGNQPQHF TGTGCCAGCTCACAGGGCAATCAGCCCCAGCATTTT
TRBD1 . TRBJ2-1 TRBV5-4 CASSSTGGHEQFF TGTGCCAGCAGCTCGACAGGGGGCCATGAGCAGTTCTTC
. . TRBJ1-5 TRBV10-3 CAISEGGAGSNQPQHF TGTGCCATCAGTGAGGGGGGGGCTGGGAGCAATCAGCCCCAGCATTTT
TRBD1 . TRBJ2-7 TRBV6-5 CASSYGRGPYEQYF TGTGCCAGCAGTTACGGTAGGGGGCCCTACGAGCAGTACTTC
TRBD2 . TRBJ2-1 TRBV7-3 CASSPSGGSYNEQFF TGTGCCAGCAGCCCTAGCGGGGGATCTTACAATGAGCAGTTCTTC
TRBD2 . TRBJ2-1 TRBV19 CASSIDHPSGRNWRFF TGTGCCAGTAGTATAGATCACCCTAGCGGGAGAAATTGGCGGTTCTTC
. . TRBJ1-1 TRBV28 CASRGRGLLGEEAFF TGTGCCAGCAGGGGCCGTGGGCTACTCGGGGAAGAAGCTTTCTTT
. . TRBJ2-3 TRBV6-5 CASRRAVWTDTQYF TGTGCCAGCCGAAGAGCGGTATGGACAGATACGCAGTATTTT
TRBD2 . TRBJ2-1 TRBV7-9 CASSPTSRPYNEQFF TGTGCCAGCAGCCCGACTAGCCGACCCTACAATGAGCAGTTCTTC
. . TRBJ2-5 TRBV5-8 CASSLPSSQYF TGTGCCAGCAGCTTGCCGAGCTCCCAGTACTTC